The 27 T cell receptor beta chains given below trace back to one sample, sequenced in a study of T cells in Graves' hyperthyroidism and ophthalmopathy. RNA transcripts yielded amplified TCR beta CDR3 regions. Carried out on the TCR CDR3, a first-round RT-PCR used the HTBI primer set. TCRdb reanalysed the multiplex PCR reads using MiXCR and keeps one entry per CDR3 protein. In the table there are 380,000 or so distinct CDR3 sequences, roughly 12% of which are singletons. The specimen was blood. These receptors originate from a man aged 25 to 40 with Graves' hyperthyroidism that later progressed to Graves' ophthalmopathy.

Ten or more counts support this clonotype. The rearrangement links TRBV5-1 to TRBJ1-1; the D is unclear. CDR3 length: 13 amino acids. CDR1 is SGHRS and CDR2 is YFSETQ in the germline V gene. V lost 2 bases to trimming and J lost 4 bases, with 9 bases between them. The CDR3 is CASSFSELTEAFF. The CDR3 nucleotides read TGCGCCAGCAGCTTTTCCGAGCTCACTGAAGCTTTCTTT.

This clonotype has more than one count but fewer than ten. The chain is built from TRBV19 and TRBJ2-2, with 8 bases lining up with TRBD1. Germline assignment: CDR1 LNHDA and CDR2 SQIVND (reference sequence). The V and J ends lost 10 bases and 2 bases, in that order; junction bases with no gene match: 12. The length of the CDR3 is 16 residues. DNA for the CDR3: TGTGCCACCCAACACCCAGGGGGCGATAACACCGGGGAGCTGTTTTTT. It translates to CATQHPGGDNTGELFF.

CDR3 residues: CASSPGGIGAPYGYTF. The CDR3 DNA sequence: TGTGCCAGCAGTCCTGGGGGCATAGGGGCCCCCTATGGCTACACCTTC. The chain links TRBV28 to TRBJ1-2, with D possibly matching TRBD1 (6 bases). The CDR3 contains 16 residues. V dropped 5 bases and J dropped 4 bases, with 20 bases sitting between them. Germline CDR1 and CDR2: MDHEN and SYDVKM.

There are many counts of this clonotype. The rearrangement joins TRBV20-1 to TRBJ2-7, with a possible D match to TRBD2 (6 bases). Germline V gene sequence: CDR1 DFQATT, CDR2 SNEGSKA (reference sequence). V lost 3 bases and J 0 bases, leaving 15 bases between the germline ends. The CDR3 spans 15 residues. CDR3 DNA sequence: TGCAGTGCTAGCACCGGGGACTCCCTCTCCTACGAGCAGTACTTC. Protein: CSASTGDSLSYEQYF.

The rearrangement joins TRBV11-2 to TRBJ2-7; no reliable D call. Germline CDR1 SGHAT, CDR2 FQNNGV. The CDR3 loop spans 13 amino acids. The germline V and J ends were trimmed by 3 bases and 4 bases, with 10 bases remaining between them. The CDR3, as DNA: TGTGCCAGCAGCTTCCACCAAAAATACGAGCAGTACTTC. Translating it yields CASSFHQKYEQYF.

This clonotype was counted ten times or more. The chain recombines TRBV12-3 or TRBV12-4 with TRBJ2-3, with unresolved D. This CDR3 is 14 amino acids long. Trimming pared 3 bases from V and 2 bases from J, leaving 9 bases between. This chain's CDR3 is CASSLDGSTDTQYF. The CDR3 DNA reads as TGTGCCAGCAGTTTGGACGGCTCCACAGATACGCAGTATTTT.

This clonotype was seen many times. The V call is TRBV5-1, the J call TRBJ1-6; TRBD1 aligns across 10 bases. This CDR3 spans 14 amino acids. V gave up 9 bases and J gave up 10 bases; unmatched junction bases: 10. CDR1 SGHRS and CDR2 YFSETQ come from the germline V gene. The DNA for the CDR3 is TGCGCCACCAAGTCCGGGACAGGGGTGTCACCCCTCCACTTT. Translation gives CATKSGTGVSPLHF. The entire variable domain, with the rest obtained from reference TRBV5-1 and TRBJ1-6, is as follows: KAGVTQTPRYLIKTRGQQVTLSCSPISGHRSVSWYQQTPGQGLQFLFEYFSETQRNKGNFPGRFSGRQFSNSRSEMNVSTLELGDSALYLCATKSGTGVSPLHFGNGTRLTVT.

This clonotype was seen at least ten times. The chain couples TRBV13 to TRBJ2-5, with 12 bases lining up with TRBD1. Germline-derived CDR1 and CDR2 are PRHDT and FYEKMQ (reference sequence). Trimming at V came to 5 bases and at J to 4 bases, leaving 8 bases not matched to a gene. The CDR3 is made up of 16 amino acids. DNA of the CDR3: TGTGCCAGCAGCGCAACCGGGACAGGGGGCTTAGAGACCCAGTACTTC. Protein: CASSATGTGGLETQYF.

CDR3 coding DNA: TGCAGCGTTGGGAGTGTTGAAGGGGGCGCCTACAATGAGCAGTTCTTC. Amino acids: CSVGSVEGGAYNEQFF. V and J are TRBV29-1 and TRBJ2-1; 7 bases line up with TRBD1. The V gene end was trimmed by 4 bases and the J gene end by 2 bases; junction bases not matched to a gene: 11. The CDR3 consists of 16 residues. Germline CDR1 SQVTM, CDR2 ANQGSEA.

This clonotype was seen a few times. The rearrangement links TRBV7-6 to TRBJ2-7; D not certain. The CDR3 totals 14 residues. Trimming pared 5 bases from V and 2 bases from J, leaving 13 bases between. Looked up from germline, CDR1 is SGHVS and CDR2 is FNYEAQ. CDR3 bases: TGTGCCAGCAGCCTACATGACCGACCCTACGAGCAGTACTTC. This sequence encodes CASSLHDRPYEQYF. The whole variable domain, remainder taken from reference TRBV7-6 and TRBJ2-7, is GAGVSQSPRYKVTKRGQDVALRCDPISGHVSLYWYRQALGQGPEFLTYFNYEAQQDKSGLPNDRFSAERPEGSISTLTIQRTEQRDSAMYRCASSLHDRPYEQYFGPGTRLTVT.

This chain links TRBV4-1 with TRBJ2-5, with D maybe TRBD2 (5 bases). This CDR3 is 14 amino acids long. Germline CDR1 and CDR2: MGHRA and YSYEKL. Between the trimmed V and J ends, which lost 0 bases and 5 bases, there was a span of 10 bases. Here the CDR3 reads CASSQDPLAETQYF. CDR3 nucleotides: TGCGCCAGCAGCCAAGATCCGCTAGCTGAGACCCAGTACTTC.

The sample holds many counts of this clonotype. The chain has TRBV5-8 and TRBJ2-3; 8 bases map to TRBD2. V shed 5 bases, J shed 5 bases, and the junction held 7 bases outside the gene matches. The CDR3 length is 14 residues. Germline V gene sequence: CDR1 SGHTS, CDR2 YDEGEE. DNA for the CDR3: TGTGCCAGCAGACCAGCGGGAGCGGGAGATACGCAGTATTTT. It encodes CASRPAGAGDTQYF.

About this clonotype itself: It may be a read error: a sequence one base away is much more abundant. This rearrangement joins TRBV27 to TRBJ1-4; D gene ambiguous. In germline, CDR1 is MNHEY, CDR2 SMNVEV (reference sequence). The CDR3 is made up of 17 amino acids. CDR3 sequence: CASSFGPRKGSNEELFF. Written as DNA, the CDR3 is TGTGCCAGCAGTTTTGGCCCGAGGAAAGGTTCTAATGAAGAACTGTTTTTT.

This clonotype occurred a few times. This chain uses TRBV5-5 with TRBJ2-2; D is unclear. The CDR3 consists of 12 residues. The V end was cut by 4 bases, the J end by 9 bases, with 10 bases between. Per germline, CDR1 SGHKS and CDR2 YYEKEE (reference sequence). For the CDR3, the DNA is TGTGCCAGCAGCCCGTCAAGCCGGGAGCTGTTTTTT. Translation gives CASSPSSRELFF. The entire variable domain, with the rest obtained from reference TRBV5-5 and TRBJ2-2, is as follows: DAGVTQSPTHLIKTRGQQVTLRCSPISGHKSVSWYQQVLGQGPQFIFQYYEKEERGRGNFPDRFSARQFPNYSSELNVNALLLGDSALYLCASSPSSRELFFGEGSRLTVL.

This clonotype has more than one count but fewer than ten. V is TRBV7-2 and J is TRBJ2-5; TRBD1 matches at 8 bases. The J segment lost 4 bases and the V segment lost 1 base, leaving 5 bases of the junction unmatched. Germline assignment: CDR1 SGHTA and CDR2 FQGNSA. The CDR3 is 15 amino acids. The CDR3 DNA reads as TGTGCCAGCAGCTTAGAAGGACAGGGAGGAGAGACCCAGTACTTC. It encodes CASSLEGQGGETQYF.

This clonotype was found many times. The chain uses TRBV12-3 or TRBV12-4 and TRBJ1-5, with TRBD1 matching 11 bases. V lost 6 bases and J lost 0; bases outside the gene matches: 7. CDR3 length: 17 residues. This CDR3 reads CASSPGQGGYSNQPQHF. Here the CDR3 DNA reads TGTGCCAGCAGCCCGGGACAGGGGGGCTATAGCAATCAGCCCCAGCATTTT.

In its sample, this clonotype was seen a few times. This chain uses TRBV4-1 with TRBJ1-2, with 7 bases matching TRBD1. Germline values: CDR1 MGHRA, CDR2 YSYEKL. The CDR3 sequence is 15 residues long. J was trimmed by 4 bases and V by 1 base; bases with no gene match: 6. CDR3 sequence (DNA): TGCGCCAGCAGCCAAGGACGAGGGGGCGGCTATGGCTACACCTTC. Protein product: CASSQGRGGGYGYTF.

This clonotype came up many times. The rearrangement links TRBV5-6 to TRBJ1-1, with a weak D call TRBD1 (6 bases). V was shortened by 5 bases and J by 1 base, with 18 bases between the two germline ends. The CDR3 consists of 16 residues. Germline lookup yields CDR1 SGHDT and CDR2 YYEEEE. The CDR3 DNA sequence: TGTGCCAGCAGTCTTGCAGGGGCGAAGTGGAACACTGAAGCTTTCTTT. Translated, it gives CASSLAGAKWNTEAFF.

This clonotype was seen at least ten times. This chain uses TRBV6-1 with TRBJ1-1, with a weak D call TRBD1 (5 bases). The CDR3 runs 14 residues. Germline V gene sequence: CDR1 MNHNS, CDR2 SASEGT. The V end was cut by 5 bases, the J end by 4 bases, with 14 bases between. The CDR3 loop reads CASSLHGARTEAFF. The DNA of the CDR3 is TGTGCCAGCAGTTTGCACGGGGCCCGCACTGAAGCTTTCTTT.

This clonotype has a count of ten or more. The V and J genes are TRBV9 and TRBJ2-3; 9 bases are a match to TRBD2. CDR1 and CDR2 (germline): SGDLS, YYNGEE. CDR3 size: 12 residues. The V segment lost 4 bases and the J segment 9 bases; nucleotides outside the gene matches: 3. Written as DNA, the CDR3 is TGTGCCAGCAGCCTTAGCGGGGGCACGCAGTATTTT. It encodes CASSLSGGTQYF. Full variable domain (outside the CDR3, taken from reference TRBV9 and TRBJ2-3): DSGVTQTPKHLITATGQRVTLRCSPRSGDLSVYWYQQSLDQGLQFLIQYYNGEERAKGNILERFSAQQFPDLHSELNLSSLELGDSALYFCASSLSGGTQYFGPGTRLTVL.

This chain joins TRBV5-1 and TRBJ2-1, with 7 nucleotides matching TRBD1. This CDR3 has 14 amino acids. The J segment lost 3 bases and the V segment lost 4 bases, leaving 4 bases of the junction unmatched. Germline CDR1 reads SGHRS; CDR2 reads YFSETQ. The CDR3 nucleotides read TGCGCCAGCAGCCCCTGGGACAGCTACAATGAGCAGTTCTTC. It encodes CASSPWDSYNEQFF. The complete variable domain, with remaining parts taken from reference TRBV5-1 and TRBJ2-1, reads KAGVTQTPRYLIKTRGQQVTLSCSPISGHRSVSWYQQTPGQGLQFLFEYFSETQRNKGNFPGRFSGRQFSNSRSEMNVSTLELGDSALYLCASSPWDSYNEQFFGPGTRLTVL.

This clonotype came up many times. J is TRBJ1-2 and V is TRBV28; TRBD1 might be the D (5 bases). This CDR3 is built from 15 residues. Trimming took off 2 bases at V and 6 bases at J, with 16 bases between the two ends. Germline V lookup: CDR1 MDHEN, CDR2 SYDVKM. The CDR3 DNA sequence: TGTGCCAGCAGTTTAATCGCCAGGGTCGGCAATGGCTACACCTTC. It specifies CASSLIARVGNGYTF.

In its sample, this clonotype was seen many times. The rearrangement links TRBV6-1 to TRBJ1-2; TRBD1 is a possible D gene (5 bases). Germline CDR1 and CDR2: MNHNS and SASEGT. Trimming took off 10 bases at V and 4 bases at J, with 22 bases between the two ends. CDR3 length: 15 amino acids. The CDR3 sequence is CAIDGGDREGYGYTF. The DNA of the CDR3 is TGTGCCATAGATGGAGGGGACCGGGAGGGCTATGGCTACACCTTC.

Ten or more counts support this clonotype. The V and J genes are TRBV10-3 and TRBJ2-7; 7 bases are shared with TRBD1. Trimming took 6 bases from V and 7 from J; bases not matched to a gene: 6. CDR1 and CDR2 (germline): ENHRY, SYGVKD. CDR3 length: 12 amino acids. The CDR3 is CAIRGQTEEQYF. CDR3 DNA sequence: TGTGCCATCAGGGGACAGACGGAGGAGCAGTACTTC.

This clonotype was recorded at least ten times. The CDR3 here is CASSPGQVYGYTF. Written as DNA, the CDR3 is TGTGCCAGCAGCCCGGGACAAGTCTATGGCTACACCTTC. V gene TRBV3-1 combines with J gene TRBJ1-2, with a weak D call TRBD1 (6 bases). The CDR3 has 13 residues. Trimming removed 4 bases from V and 4 bases from J, with 10 bases in between. Germline loops: CDR1 LGHDT, CDR2 YNNKEL (reference sequence). The full variable domain, rest sourced from reference TRBV3-1 and TRBJ1-2, is DTAVSQTPKYLVTQMGNDKSIKCEQNLGHDTMYWYKQDSKKFLKIMFSYNNKELIINETVPNRFSPKSPDKAHLNLHINSLELGDSAVYFCASSPGQVYGYTFGSGTRLTVV.

This clonotype was found many times. This rearrangement joins TRBV3-1 to TRBJ2-7; TRBD2 matches 9 bases. J lost 5 bases, V lost 1 base, and 6 bases had no gene match. Germline V CDR1 and CDR2: LGHDT, YNNKEL (reference sequence). CDR3 length equals 15 residues. The chain's CDR3 is CASSQVQRGAHEQYF. DNA of the CDR3: TGTGCCAGCAGCCAAGTGCAGCGGGGGGCCCACGAGCAGTACTTC.

This clonotype was detected a few times. This sequence joins TRBV6-8 and TRBJ1-6, with D possibly TRBD1 on 6 matching bases. Germline V gene data show CDR1 as MNHGY and CDR2 as SAAAGT. There are 14 residues in the CDR3. Deletions cut 4 bases from V and 7 bases from J, with 11 bases between. CDR3 in DNA: TGTGCCAGCAGTTTACAGGGAAAGAATTCACCCCTCCACTTT. Translated: CASSLQGKNSPLHF.